The next 2 T cell receptor beta chains were all read from a single sample in a study of PD-1 blockade in classical Hodgkin lymphoma. The table came from immunoSEQ multiplex PCR; TCRdb's copy has only in-frame clones and leaves some out. The table shows 95,000 to 100,000 clones, with 85% to 90% occurring only once. Each patient experienced a relapse that followed autologous stem cell transplantation, and brentuximab vedotin exposure varied. Sample: peripheral blood mononuclear cells (PBMCs), taken before the second cycle of nivolumab. These receptors originate from a human donor with classical Hodgkin lymphoma.

The chain joins TRBV30 to TRBJ1-5, with TRBD1 as a possible D gene (5 bases). There are 14 residues in the CDR3. V gave up 2 bases and J gave up 7 bases, with 15 bases separating them. CDR1 and CDR2 (germline): GTSNPN, SVGIG (reference sequence). For the CDR3, the DNA is TGTGCCTGGAGTTGGGGGGGGTTCGGACAGCCCCAGCATTTT. Its protein is CAWSWGGFGQPQHF. The full variable domain, rest sourced from reference TRBV30 and TRBJ1-5, is SQTIHQWPATLVQPVGSPLSLECTVEGTSNPNLYWYRQAAGRGLQLLFYSVGIGQISSEVPQNLSASRPQDRQFILSSKKLLLSDSGFYLCAWSWGGFGQPQHFGDGTRLSIL.

This clone was counted only a few times. The chain joins TRBV5-4 to TRBJ1-2, with unresolved D. Per germline, CDR1 SGHNT and CDR2 YYREEE (reference sequence). The CDR3 extends over 14 amino acids. V lost 5 bases and J 8 bases, leaving 19 bases between the germline ends. The CDR3 here is CASSSLPLVWGYTF. The CDR3 DNA reads TGTGCCAGCAGTTCCCTACCTTTGGTCTGGGGCTACACCTTC. Filled out from reference TRBV5-4 and TRBJ1-2, the complete variable domain reads ETGVTQSPTHLIKTRGQQVTLRCSSQSGHNTVSWYQQALGQGPQFIFQYYREEENGRGNFPPRFSGLQFPNYSSELNVNALELDDSALYLCASSSLPLVWGYTFGSGTRLTVV.